Listed below are T cell receptor beta chains from one sample, sequenced in a study of early T cells in non-severe SARS-CoV-2 infection. From the 5' RACE reads, TCRdb called clonotypes with MiXCR, one entry per CDR3 protein. The top ten hold roughly 5% of the sample, which has more than 80,000 distinct CDR3 sequences, 9.5% to 12% seen once. The sequenced material came from whole blood. The receptors here all came from an adult who was a healthcare worker with PCR-confirmed SARS-CoV-2 infection or an uninfected control (not recorded which). Each CDR3 is given with its conserved first and last residue. Fields, in order: D gene, V gene, clone size, J gene, CDR3 protein, CDR3 DNA. D genes are given only for firm matches. The listing skips clone size in some rows; elsewhere it reads once, few, many or a size class.

d_call: TRBD1
v_call: TRBV6-2/TRBV6-3
clone_size: few
j_call: TRBJ2-1
cdr3_aa: CASRGQGALLDEQFF
cdr3_nt: TGTGCCAGCAGAGGCCAGGGGGCTCTTTTGGATGAGCAGTTCTTC

d_call: NA
v_call: TRBV2
clone_size: many
j_call: TRBJ1-6
cdr3_aa: CASRDWDNSPLHF
cdr3_nt: TGTGCCTCTCGAGATTGGGATAATTCACCCCTCCACTTT

d_call: NA
v_call: TRBV4-1
clone_size: NA
j_call: TRBJ1-5
cdr3_aa: CASSQVTEGQPQHF
cdr3_nt: TGCGCCAGCAGCCAAGTGACCGAAGGTCAGCCCCAGCATTTT

d_call: NA
v_call: TRBV20-1
clone_size: NA
j_call: TRBJ2-1
cdr3_aa: CSAPPGGGYEQFF
cdr3_nt: TGCAGTGCTCCCCCAGGGGGGGGGTATGAGCAGTTCTTC

d_call: NA
v_call: TRBV29-1
clone_size: NA
j_call: TRBJ1-1
cdr3_aa: CSGARAEAFF
cdr3_nt: TGCAGCGGAGCACGCGCTGAAGCTTTCTTT

d_call: NA
v_call: TRBV9
clone_size: many
j_call: TRBJ2-7
cdr3_aa: CASSVTGTTISEQYF
cdr3_nt: TGTGCCAGCAGCGTAACCGGGACCACCATTAGCGAGCAGTACTTC

d_call: NA
v_call: TRBV27
clone_size: NA
j_call: TRBJ2-1
cdr3_aa: CASSPYRDSAHEQFF
cdr3_nt: TGTGCCAGCAGTCCCTACCGGGATAGCGCCCATGAGCAGTTCTTC

d_call: NA
v_call: TRBV30
clone_size: NA
j_call: TRBJ2-7
cdr3_aa: CAWSRPGPYEQYF
cdr3_nt: TGTGCCTGGAGTCGGCCGGGACCGTACGAGCAGTACTTC

d_call: NA
v_call: TRBV30
clone_size: many
j_call: TRBJ1-5
cdr3_aa: CAWSVGGSGNQPQHF
cdr3_nt: TGTGCCTGGAGTGTAGGGGGATCTGGCAATCAGCCCCAGCATTTT

d_call: NA
v_call: TRBV28
clone_size: once
j_call: TRBJ2-3
cdr3_aa: CASSPDRTTDTQYF
cdr3_nt: TGTGCCAGCAGCCCGGACAGAACCACAGATACGCAGTATTTT

d_call: NA
v_call: TRBV7-9
clone_size: NA
j_call: TRBJ1-4
cdr3_aa: CASSLERAEKLFF
cdr3_nt: TGTGCCAGCAGCTTAGAGAGGGCAGAAAAACTGTTTTTT

d_call: NA
v_call: TRBV27
clone_size: many
j_call: TRBJ2-7
cdr3_aa: CASSLTVGYYEQYF
cdr3_nt: TGTGCCAGCAGTTTAACTGTAGGATACTACGAGCAGTACTTC

d_call: NA
v_call: TRBV7-6
clone_size: NA
j_call: TRBJ1-1
cdr3_aa: CASSATPGSNTEAFF
cdr3_nt: TGTGCCAGCAGCGCAACGCCGGGATCGAACACTGAAGCTTTCTTT

d_call: NA
v_call: TRBV2
clone_size: few
j_call: TRBJ2-1
cdr3_aa: CASKHLGPNEQFF
cdr3_nt: TGTGCCAGCAAGCATTTGGGTCCCAATGAGCAGTTCTTC

d_call: TRBD1
v_call: TRBV19
clone_size: many
j_call: TRBJ2-2
cdr3_aa: CASRGQPSGTGELFF
cdr3_nt: TGTGCCAGTAGGGGACAGCCCTCGGGGACCGGGGAGCTGTTTTTT

d_call: TRBD1
v_call: TRBV12-5
clone_size: many
j_call: TRBJ1-6
cdr3_aa: CASGLVLTGDNSPLHF
cdr3_nt: TGTGCTAGTGGTTTGGTACTGACAGGGGATAATTCACCCCTCCACTTT

d_call: NA
v_call: TRBV18
clone_size: few
j_call: TRBJ1-6
cdr3_aa: CASSPLGNAASSYNSPLHF
cdr3_nt: TGTGCCAGCTCACCATTAGGGAACGCGGCAAGCTCCTATAATTCACCCCTCCACTTT

d_call: NA
v_call: TRBV6-6
clone_size: many
j_call: TRBJ2-1
cdr3_aa: CASSRDSPQFF
cdr3_nt: TGTGCCAGCAGCCGTGACAGTCCCCAGTTCTTC

d_call: NA
v_call: TRBV6-2/TRBV6-3
clone_size: few
j_call: TRBJ1-1
cdr3_aa: CASSPNRNTEAFF
cdr3_nt: TGTGCCAGCAGTCCTAATAGGAACACTGAAGCTTTCTTT

d_call: NA
v_call: TRBV7-4
clone_size: NA
j_call: TRBJ2-2
cdr3_aa: CASRAEPNTGELFF
cdr3_nt: TGTGCTTCGAGGGCGGAACCGAACACCGGGGAGCTGTTTTTT

d_call: NA
v_call: TRBV5-1
clone_size: many
j_call: TRBJ2-1
cdr3_aa: CASREQAEYNEQFF
cdr3_nt: TGCGCCAGCAGGGAACAGGCAGAATACAATGAGCAGTTCTTC

d_call: NA
v_call: TRBV5-1
clone_size: few
j_call: TRBJ2-7
cdr3_aa: CASSLVPAGGEQYF
cdr3_nt: TGCGCCAGCAGCTTGGTACCCGCTGGGGGCGAGCAGTACTTC